The 2 T cell receptor beta chains given below trace back to one sample, sequenced in a study of T-cell memory formation after mild COVID-19. TCRdb passed the 5' RACE reads through MiXCR, listing each CDR3 protein once. This sample has a few hundred thousand distinct CDR3 sequences, with 7.5% to 9.5% found just once. Specimen: PBMCs or a T cell subset sorted from them (not recorded which). The receptors were gathered from a man aged 18 to 29 who had mild COVID-19 (a few samples of this study predate the infection). Cell type and time point are not known.

This clonotype has only a few counts. The rearrangement uses TRBV12-3 or TRBV12-4 and TRBJ2-7; D unresolved. V was cut by 5 bases and J by 1 base, with 9 bases left in between. The CDR3 loop spans 13 amino acids. CDR3 in DNA: TGTGCCAGCAGTGAAAAAAATTCCTACGAGCAGTACTTC. This codes for CASSEKNSYEQYF.

The CDR3 loop reads CASSSRGALAKNIQYF. The CDR3 region has the DNA TGTGCCAGCAGTTCGCGGGGGGCTCTAGCCAAAAACATTCAGTACTTC. J is TRBJ2-4 and V is TRBV28; 8 bases are a match to TRBD2. Germline V gene lookup returns CDR1 MDHEN and CDR2 SYDVKM. J gave up 0 bases and V 4 bases, and 5 bases lay outside the gene matches. The CDR3 runs to 16 residues.